A selection of T cell receptor beta chains follows, all from one sample in a study of blood T cells in healthy people across ages. Via MiXCR, TCRdb re-called the 5' RACE reads, giving one row per CDR3 protein. The profile shows about 670,000 distinct CDR3 sequences, approximately 40% of them singletons. What was sequenced was blood. The source is an elderly man in good health. Each CDR3 is given with its conserved first and last residue. The D gene is left open where the match is weak.

TRBV12-5	-	-	CASGSLFSGSYNEQYF
TRBV6-2/TRBV6-3	TRBD2	TRBJ2-7	CASRVAGFFYEQYF
TRBV7-2	-	TRBJ2-3	CASSSRAGLDTQYF
TRBV18	TRBD1	TRBJ2-5	CASSAQGANEQYF
TRBV5-1	TRBD2	TRBJ2-1	CASSPLGGSSYNEQFF
TRBV15	-	TRBJ2-7	CATSRARERYEQYF
TRBV20-1	TRBD2	TRBJ2-7	CSVKKREVYEQYF
TRBV9	-	TRBJ2-1	CASSPQGGNEQFF
TRBV19	-	TRBJ2-3	CASSRNGNTDTQYF
TRBV28	-	TRBJ2-6	CASSYGRSGANVLTF
TRBV7-2	TRBD2	TRBJ2-1	CASSLDPRTSGNEQFF
TRBV4-2	-	TRBJ1-1	CASSQDLLNTEAFF
TRBV11-2	TRBD1	TRBJ2-1	CACSWDRNNEQFF
TRBV7-2	TRBD2	TRBJ2-7	CASNQQASGSARTYEQYF
TRBV18	-	TRBJ2-6	CASSLSRGGANVLTF
TRBV7-6	TRBD1	TRBJ2-7	CASSQVGQETYEQYF
TRBV5-1	TRBD1	TRBJ2-2	CASSRRDRERTGELFF
TRBV27	-	TRBJ1-2	CASSAHNREGYGYTF
TRBV2	-	TRBJ1-1	CASRGRLNTEAFF
TRBV5-1	-	TRBJ2-3	CASNKDSRPTDTQYF
TRBV9	TRBD2	-	CASSVDSRGGETQYF
TRBV20-1	-	TRBJ2-7	CSARDNVGVSYEQYF
TRBV12-3/TRBV12-4	TRBD2	TRBJ2-5	CASSRWASGTQEIQYF
TRBV7-2	-	TRBJ2-3	CASCRDSGTDTQYF
TRBV4-2	-	TRBJ1-1	CASSQDTSTGQDTEAFF
TRBV19	TRBD1	TRBJ1-1	CASSTDRGVTEAFF
TRBV12-3/TRBV12-4	TRBD2	TRBJ2-1	CASSLRTSGDNEQFF
TRBV7-9	-	TRBJ2-1	CASSANRDLYNEQFF
TRBV20-1	TRBD1	-	CSARGGQGRETQYF
TRBV20-1	TRBD2	TRBJ2-3	CSASVTSGSTDTQYF
TRBV6-5	-	TRBJ2-2	CASGTRGGELFF
TRBV6-6	-	TRBJ1-2	CASSIEGRNYGYTF
TRBV6-5	TRBD1	TRBJ2-4	CASHPTGSLNIQYF
TRBV6-2/TRBV6-3	TRBD1	TRBJ2-5	CASTFRTGKRNEQYF
TRBV25-1	-	TRBJ2-5	CASRVGGRFETQYF
TRBV20-1	-	TRBJ2-5	CSARDDNGKTQYF
TRBV5-1	TRBD1	TRBJ2-1	CASSPITGTGGINEQFF
TRBV3-1	-	TRBJ2-1	CASSQRGPATNEQFF
TRBV20-1	-	TRBJ2-2	CSHKDANTGELFF
TRBV6-1	TRBD1	TRBJ1-2	CASSEARGQTSNYGYTF
TRBV9	TRBD1	-	CASSGTGAKNIQYF
TRBV5-6	TRBD1	-	CASSLVGTGDQETQYF
TRBV7-9	-	TRBJ1-1	CASSAYREYTEAFF
TRBV5-1	-	TRBJ1-1	CASSPIQYTEAFF
TRBV28	-	-	CASGTGLYEQYF
TRBV7-2	TRBD2	TRBJ2-7	CASSLEGSGNYEQYF
TRBV6-1	-	TRBJ1-1	CASLPVVTNTEAFF
TRBV24-1	-	TRBJ2-1	CATSDQGRNEQFF
TRBV28	-	TRBJ2-7	CASTQPIGYSSYEQYF
TRBV7-2	TRBD1	TRBJ2-1	CASSLTSDRENEQFF
TRBV4-3	-	TRBJ1-2	CASSQDSAANYGYTF
TRBV6-5	TRBD2	TRBJ2-1	CASITNSGGARNEQFF
TRBV18	-	TRBJ2-7	CASSRGRTNSYEQYF